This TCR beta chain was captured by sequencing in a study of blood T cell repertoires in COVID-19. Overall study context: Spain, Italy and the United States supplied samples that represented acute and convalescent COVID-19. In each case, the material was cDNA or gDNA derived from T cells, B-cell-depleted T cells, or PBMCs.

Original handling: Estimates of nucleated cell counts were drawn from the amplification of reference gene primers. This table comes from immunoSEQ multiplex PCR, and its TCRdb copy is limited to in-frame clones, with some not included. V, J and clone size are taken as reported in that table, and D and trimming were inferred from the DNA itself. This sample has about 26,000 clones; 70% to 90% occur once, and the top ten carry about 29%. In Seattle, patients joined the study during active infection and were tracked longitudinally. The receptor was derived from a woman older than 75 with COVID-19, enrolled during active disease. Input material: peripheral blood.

DNA for the CDR3: TGTGCCAGTAGTATGGGGAGACTAGCGGGGGGGCGACAAGAGACCCAGTACTTC. It specifies CASSMGRLAGGRQETQYF. The chain links TRBV19 to TRBJ2-5; TRBD2 aligns across 14 bases. The CDR3 contains 18 residues. CDR1 LNHDA and CDR2 SQIVND come from the germline V gene (reference sequence). Trimming at V came to 3 bases and at J to 2 bases, leaving 8 bases not matched to a gene.